The rows below give T cell receptor beta chains drawn from one sample of a study of Ad26.COV2.S vaccination and SARS-CoV-2 variants. Here immunoSEQ multiplex PCR was the method, and the copy in TCRdb shows in-frame clones only, minus some. This table has about 260,000 clones, 70% to 90% appearing once. The sample was peripheral blood, taken in a trial of Ad26.COV2.S vaccine versus placebo. The receptors were sampled from a person aged 18-65 years who received the Ad26.COV2.S COVID-19 vaccine or a placebo. CDR3s include the opening cysteine and the closing phenylalanine or tryptophan. Only some rows state a clone size, as once, few, many or a class for expanded clones.

v_gene: TRBV3-1/TRBV3-2; abundance: .; CDR3aa: CASSQGDRGRTEAFF
v_gene: TRBV2; abundance: once; CDR3aa: CASSSGGWNQPQHF
v_gene: TRBV1; abundance: .; CDR3aa: CTSSHSRTPTNYGYTF
v_gene: TRBV4-2; abundance: .; CDR3aa: CASSQERGLGRDTGGYTF
v_gene: TRBV24-1; abundance: .; CDR3aa: CATSDLQSGEETQYF
v_gene: TRBV30; abundance: once; CDR3aa: CAWSVPPNEQFF
v_gene: TRBV25-1; abundance: .; CDR3aa: CASSSTGGIEKLFF
v_gene: TRBV4-3; abundance: .; CDR3aa: CASSPQGLPPVNEQFF
v_gene: TRBV6-5; abundance: .; CDR3aa: CASTPTGGGTEAFF
v_gene: TRBV7-2; abundance: .; CDR3aa: CASWGSVGNEQFF
v_gene: TRBV5-1; abundance: once; CDR3aa: CASSQETGNHEQFF
v_gene: TRBV6-5; abundance: .; CDR3aa: CASTDRQGSEAFF
v_gene: TRBV11-2; abundance: .; CDR3aa: CASSAGTGGLFTYEQYF
v_gene: TRBV4-1; abundance: .; CDR3aa: CASSRLGQGLYEQYF
v_gene: TRBV5-6; abundance: .; CDR3aa: CASSPKGPYGYTF
v_gene: TRBV18; abundance: .; CDR3aa: CASSPGTGARLNTEAFF
v_gene: TRBV4-3; abundance: .; CDR3aa: CASSERTATNEKLFF
v_gene: TRBV7-3; abundance: once; CDR3aa: CASSILAGMWTDTQYF
v_gene: TRBV12-3/TRBV12-4; abundance: few; CDR3aa: CASQGTSGNTIYF
v_gene: TRBV18; abundance: .; CDR3aa: CASSGESSYNSPLHF
v_gene: TRBV7-3; abundance: .; CDR3aa: CASSLTPAGQGGGYTF
v_gene: TRBV7-2; abundance: .; CDR3aa: CASSLGQTLTKNIQYF
v_gene: TRBV5-6; abundance: .; CDR3aa: CASSTGRLNTEAFF
v_gene: TRBV7-9; abundance: few; CDR3aa: CASSWTAMGTGELFF
v_gene: TRBV7-2; abundance: once; CDR3aa: CASSPRTSGGYEQYF
v_gene: TRBV4-1; abundance: .; CDR3aa: CASSRGPSYEQYF
v_gene: TRBV5-6; abundance: .; CDR3aa: CASSLGTGETQYF
v_gene: TRBV5-8; abundance: once; CDR3aa: CASSPYRVRKNTEAFF
v_gene: TRBV19; abundance: .; CDR3aa: CASSKGTSSYNEQFF
v_gene: TRBV7-2; abundance: .; CDR3aa: CASRPSGVYEQYF
v_gene: TRBV6-5; abundance: .; CDR3aa: CASSYTGTGGSPLHF
v_gene: TRBV7-8; abundance: .; CDR3aa: CASSLSLDRGGPSPLHF
v_gene: TRBV7-2; abundance: few; CDR3aa: CASSPRRSDYNEQFF
v_gene: TRBV9; abundance: .; CDR3aa: CASSGTSGTQYF
v_gene: TRBV7-3; abundance: .; CDR3aa: CASSLAGQGAFSGELFF
v_gene: TRBV18; abundance: few; CDR3aa: CASSIGQGSFYEQYF
v_gene: TRBV10-3; abundance: .; CDR3aa: CAISAGLAGGPYGANVLTF
v_gene: TRBV18; abundance: .; CDR3aa: CASSLDTTNEKLFF
v_gene: TRBV19; abundance: .; CDR3aa: CASSIAGGAGTQYF
v_gene: TRBV4-1; abundance: .; CDR3aa: CASSQPNRVGYTF
v_gene: TRBV3-1/TRBV3-2; abundance: .; CDR3aa: CASSPLVGTGELFF
v_gene: TRBV9; abundance: .; CDR3aa: CASSVQGGNEKLFF
v_gene: TRBV11-3; abundance: .; CDR3aa: CASSLGGRYNEQFF
v_gene: TRBV6-5; abundance: .; CDR3aa: CASSRDSPYEQYF
v_gene: TRBV6-5; abundance: .; CDR3aa: CASLNGWTNTEAFF
v_gene: TRBV6-2/TRBV6-3; abundance: .; CDR3aa: CASSYPGGLYNEQFF
v_gene: TRBV19; abundance: .; CDR3aa: CASSTGRMNTGELFF
v_gene: TRBV4-2; abundance: .; CDR3aa: CASSQTGTGAGNTIYF
v_gene: TRBV6-2/TRBV6-3; abundance: .; CDR3aa: CASSQDIYSNYEQYF
v_gene: TRBV5-4; abundance: .; CDR3aa: CASSLNSDSYEQYF
v_gene: TRBV7-8; abundance: few; CDR3aa: CASSLYIPGGYTF
v_gene: TRBV6-5; abundance: .; CDR3aa: CASSYPFYGRAGELFF
v_gene: TRBV4-3; abundance: .; CDR3aa: CASSQVGGGHPPNTGELFF
v_gene: TRBV7-8; abundance: once; CDR3aa: CASHPPGTGKPNTGELFF